These 29 T cell receptor beta chains originate from one sample sequenced in a study of human thymus T cells. The assay was immunoSEQ multiplex PCR, and TCRdb's table has in-frame clones only and misses some. The table has some 40,000 clones, around 94% seen once. The source material was blood. All receptors derive from a boy younger than two with a congenital heart defect but otherwise immunologically healthy.

This chain joins TRBV10-3 and TRBJ1-5; 9 bases match TRBD1. J gave up 4 bases and V 5 bases, and 3 bases lay outside the gene matches. This CDR3 region has 14 residues. The germline CDR1 and CDR2 sequences are ENHRY and SYGVKD. The CDR3 is CAISPDRGNQPQHF. The CDR3 DNA follows: TGTGCCATCAGTCCGGACAGGGGAAATCAGCCCCAGCATTTT.

The chain is built from TRBV19 and TRBJ1-4; D is uncertain. The CDR3 is made up of 12 amino acids. CDR1 LNHDA and CDR2 SQIVND come from the germline V gene (reference sequence). The V and J ends lost 5 bases and 8 bases respectively, with 9 bases between them. The CDR3, as DNA: TGTGCCAGTAGTTCTCGAAGCGAAAAACTGTTTTTT. Its protein product is CASSSRSEKLFF. The full variable domain, rest sourced from reference TRBV19 and TRBJ1-4, is DGGITQSPKYLFRKEGQNVTLSCEQNLNHDAMYWYRQDPGQGLRLIYYSQIVNDFQKGDIAEGYSVSREKKESFPLTVTSAQKNPTAFYLCASSSRSEKLFFGSGTQLSVL.

V and J are TRBV5-1 and TRBJ2-6; no definite D call. The V gene lost 3 bases and the J gene lost 3 bases, with 10 bases spanning the gap. The germline V gene has CDR1 SGHRS and CDR2 YFSETQ. CDR3 length: 15 residues. In DNA form, the CDR3 reads TGCGCCAGCAGCTCTCATTACAGTGGGGCCAACGTCCTGACTTTC. Protein product: CASSSHYSGANVLTF.

The CDR3 DNA follows: TGTGCCAGCAGCCCAGCGGGGGGCACAGATACGCAGTATTTT. It yields the protein CASSPAGGTDTQYF. V usage is TRBV14 and J usage is TRBJ2-3, with 8 bases that match TRBD2. Germline values: CDR1 SGHDN, CDR2 FVKESK. The CDR3 extends over 14 amino acids. The V gene end was trimmed by 4 bases and the J gene end by 1 base; junction bases not matched to a gene: 1. The full variable domain, its missing parts supplied by reference TRBV14 and TRBJ2-3, is EAGVTQFPSHSVIEKGQTVTLRCDPISGHDNLYWYRRVMGKEIKFLLHFVKESKQDESGMPNNRFLAERTGGTYSTLKVQPAELEDSGVYFCASSPAGGTDTQYFGPGTRLTVL.

The genes are TRBV6-5 and TRBJ2-5, with TRBD2 identical over 13 bases. The germline CDR1 and CDR2 sequences are MNHEY and SVGAGI. After removal of 0 bases from V and 5 bases from J, the junction contained 3 bases not matched to a gene. CDR3 length equals 16 residues. The DNA for the CDR3 is TGTGCCAGCAGTTACTCCCCACTAGCGGGGGGGGAGACCCAGTACTTC. This codes for CASSYSPLAGGETQYF.

CDR3 bases: TGTGCCAGCAGTTTATGGACTAACACAGATACGCAGTATTTT. Residues: CASSLWTNTDTQYF. The rearrangement uses TRBV28 and TRBJ2-3; possibly TRBD2 for D (5 bases). The V gene lost 0 bases and the J gene lost 2 bases, with 6 bases spanning the gap. This CDR3 has 14 amino acids. Germline V gene lookup returns CDR1 MDHEN and CDR2 SYDVKM.

This chain links TRBV27 with TRBJ1-5, with D maybe TRBD1 (6 bases). V was clipped by 1 base and J by 7 bases, with 17 bases between them. The length of the CDR3 is 16 residues. Germline lookup yields CDR1 MNHEY and CDR2 SMNVEV (reference sequence). CDR3 sequence: CASSLYGGAGGQPQHF. In DNA, the CDR3 is TGTGCCAGCAGTTTATATGGGGGGGCGGGAGGGCAGCCCCAGCATTTT.

This chain links TRBV30 with TRBJ1-4; D possibly corresponds to TRBD1 (6 bases). V was shortened by 3 bases and J by 0 bases, with 11 bases between the two germline ends. The CDR3 contains 15 residues. CDR1 is GTSNPN, CDR2 SVGIG, per germline (reference sequence). The CDR3 DNA is TGTGCCTGGAGCAGGGGAGGGGCAACTAATGAAAAACTGTTTTTT. This sequence encodes CAWSRGGATNEKLFF.

J is TRBJ1-1 and V is TRBV7-2; 9 bases line up with TRBD1. CDR1 and CDR2 from the germline V gene are SGHTA and FQGNSA. The CDR3 is 13 residues long. The V segment lost 6 bases and the J segment 7 bases; nucleotides outside the gene matches: 6. The CDR3: CASSYRDRVEAFF. CDR3 DNA: TGTGCCAGCAGTTACCGGGACAGGGTTGAAGCTTTCTTT. The complete variable domain, with remaining parts taken from reference TRBV7-2 and TRBJ1-1, reads GAGVSQSPSNKVTEKGKDVELRCDPISGHTALYWYRQSLGQGLEFLIYFQGNSAPDKSGLPSDRFSAERTGGSVSTLTIQRTQQEDSAVYLCASSYRDRVEAFFGQGTRLTVV.

As regards this clone: Because the CDR3's place on the DNA is in doubt, the DNA is left out and the CDR3 is given as listed by TCRdb. V gene TRBV30 combines with J gene TRBJ2-4; the table names TRBD1, a call not compared with the DNA. Germline values: CDR1 GTSNPN, CDR2 SVGIG (reference sequence). Termini included, the CDR3 measures 14 amino acids. This CDR3 reads CAWSVGTGIRKRSF.

The chain combines TRBV15 with TRBJ1-2; maybe TRBD1 (6 bases). CDR1 is LNHNV and CDR2 is YYDKDF in the germline V gene (reference sequence). The V end was cut by 3 bases, the J end by 5 bases, with 19 bases between. This CDR3 comprises 16 residues. CDR3 residues: CATSSFIASGDYGYTF. The CDR3 DNA follows: TGTGCCACCAGCAGTTTTATAGCCTCAGGGGATTATGGCTACACCTTC.

This rearrangement joins TRBV2 to TRBJ2-1; TRBD2 agrees at 10 bases. Per germline, CDR1 SNHLY and CDR2 FYNNEI. The CDR3 extends over 14 amino acids. Trimming removed 9 bases from V and 4 bases from J; junction bases left unmatched: 6. CDR3 DNA: TGTGCCAGTCTAGCGGGGGCAGCATACAATGAGCAGTTCTTC. It specifies CASLAGAAYNEQFF.

This rearrangement joins TRBV5-1 to TRBJ2-3, with D hard to call. In germline, CDR1 is SGHRS, CDR2 YFSETQ. V was shortened by 0 bases and J by 0 bases, with 8 bases between the two germline ends. CDR3 size: 15 residues. DNA of the CDR3: TGCGCCAGCAGCTTGGTCCAGAGTAGCACAGATACGCAGTATTTT. Protein sequence: CASSLVQSSTDTQYF.

CDR3 protein: CATTVRGQETQYF. The CDR3 nucleotides read TGTGCCACCACCGTAAGAGGGCAAGAGACCCAGTACTTC. This chain uses TRBV6-5 with TRBJ2-5; weak D call: TRBD2 (5 bases). The CDR3 is made up of 13 amino acids. V lost 10 bases to trimming and J lost 2 bases, with 14 bases between them. Per the germline V gene, CDR1 is MNHEY and CDR2 is SVGAGI.

The chain combines TRBV19 with TRBJ2-1; D unresolved. CDR3 length equals 13 residues. Germline-derived CDR1 and CDR2 are LNHDA and SQIVND (reference sequence). The V gene lost 3 bases and the J gene lost 2 bases, with 5 bases spanning the gap. CDR3 nucleotide sequence: TGTGCCAGTAGTATTGGCGCCTACAATGAGCAGTTCTTC. Translation: CASSIGAYNEQFF.

The genes are TRBV4-1 and TRBJ1-6, with 7 bases lining up with TRBD1. J lost 8 bases, V lost 4 bases, and 5 bases had no gene match. CDR3 length equals 14 residues. Germline CDR1 reads MGHRA; CDR2 reads YSYEKL. CDR3 nucleotide sequence: TGCGCCAGCAGCCCCATCCAGGGGGATTCACCCCTCCACTTT. Amino acids: CASSPIQGDSPLHF.

The V gene is TRBV7-2, the J gene TRBJ2-5; 16 bases are shared with TRBD2. The CDR3 has 15 amino acids. Trimming at V came to 5 bases and at J to 7 bases, leaving 4 bases not matched to a gene. Germline CDR1 is SGHTA and CDR2 is FQGNSA. CDR3 in DNA: TGTGCCAGCAGCCGCGGGACTAGCGGGGGGGTGACCCAGTACTTC. Amino acid sequence: CASSRGTSGGVTQYF.

V and J are TRBV28 and TRBJ1-6; 9 bases agree with TRBD1. V was pared by 6 bases and J by 10 bases, with 7 bases of the junction left unmatched. Looked up from germline, CDR1 is MDHEN and CDR2 is SYDVKM. The CDR3 has 14 amino acids. The CDR3 DNA reads as TGTGCCAGCAGGGGACAGGGTGGGCGCTCACCCCTCCACTTT. Translating gives CASRGQGGRSPLHF.

CDR3 amino acids: CASSFGGGSYNEQFF. The CDR3 region has the DNA TGTGCCAGCAGTTTCGGCGGGGGCTCCTACAATGAGCAGTTCTTC. This chain uses TRBV27 with TRBJ2-1; 7 nucleotides agree with TRBD2. The CDR3 covers 15 residues. Germline V gene data show CDR1 as MNHEY and CDR2 as SMNVEV (reference sequence). Trimming cost V 3 bases and J 0 bases; bases outside gene matches: 2.

This chain connects TRBV7-9 to TRBJ2-1; TRBD2 is a possible D gene (6 bases). The V and J ends lost 4 bases and 3 bases respectively, with 10 bases between them. Germline values: CDR1 SEHNR, CDR2 FQNEAQ (reference sequence). The CDR3 spans 14 residues. In DNA form, the CDR3 reads TGTGCCAGCAGCTCGCCGACTAGCTACAATGAGCAGTTCTTC. Its protein is CASSSPTSYNEQFF.

The CDR3 nucleotides read TGCAGTGCTAAAGGGTCCGGGGAGCTGTTTTTT. Translation gives CSAKGSGELFF. V usage is TRBV20-1 and J usage is TRBJ2-2; D not resolved. The CDR3 totals 11 residues. The ends were cut back, 4 bases at V and 6 bases at J, with 6 bases in the middle. CDR1 and CDR2 (germline): DFQATT, SNEGSKA (reference sequence).

The chain combines TRBV11-3 with TRBJ2-1, with a weak D call TRBD1 (6 bases). Germline-derived CDR1 and CDR2 are SGHNT and YENEEA. Trimming cost V 4 bases and J 2 bases, with 6 bases left between them. The CDR3 contains 13 residues. The CDR3 sequence is CASSWTAYNEQFF. CDR3 sequence (DNA): TGTGCCAGCAGCTGGACAGCCTACAATGAGCAGTTCTTC.

The chain carries TRBV28 and TRBJ2-7; a weak D match, TRBD1 (6 bases). This CDR3 has 13 amino acids. CDR1 MDHEN and CDR2 SYDVKM come from the germline V gene. V shed 8 bases and J shed 2 bases, with 13 bases lying between them. CDR3 nucleotide sequence: TGTGCCAGCTCCCCCCGGGACACCTACGAGCAGTACTTC. It encodes CASSPRDTYEQYF.

The CDR3 DNA sequence: TGCGCCAGCAGCTTGGCCAGGGGGCTGGGGGAGCAGTACTTC. Residues: CASSLARGLGEQYF. V gene TRBV5-1 combines with J gene TRBJ2-7, with 8 bases fitting TRBD1. This CDR3 spans 14 amino acids. The V gene's germline CDR1 is SGHRS and CDR2 YFSETQ. Trimming cost V 0 bases and J 7 bases; bases outside gene matches: 6.

The chain has TRBV7-2 and TRBJ2-3; 8 bases match TRBD1. This CDR3 has 16 residues. Germline CDR1 SGHTA, CDR2 FQGNSA. Trimming cost V 2 bases and J 2 bases; bases outside gene matches: 6. CDR3 amino acids: CASSLTGQGSTDTQYF. The DNA for the CDR3 is TGTGCCAGCAGCTTAACCGGACAGGGATCCACAGATACGCAGTATTTT. The whole variable domain, remainder taken from reference TRBV7-2 and TRBJ2-3, is GAGVSQSPSNKVTEKGKDVELRCDPISGHTALYWYRQSLGQGLEFLIYFQGNSAPDKSGLPSDRFSAERTGGSVSTLTIQRTQQEDSAVYLCASSLTGQGSTDTQYFGPGTRLTVL.

The sample holds one count of this clone. The chain carries TRBV5-1 and TRBJ2-7; D uncertain. This CDR3 region has 11 residues. Trimming stripped 3 bases from V and 2 bases from J, with 3 bases between. Germline CDR1 is SGHRS and CDR2 is YFSETQ. The CDR3 DNA follows: TGCGCCAGCAGCTCAACCTACGAGCAGTACTTC. Encoded protein: CASSSTYEQYF.

This rearrangement joins TRBV28 to TRBJ2-4, with 8 bases identical to TRBD1. The V gene end was trimmed by 4 bases and the J gene end by 4 bases; junction bases not matched to a gene: 9. Germline V CDR1 and CDR2: MDHEN, SYDVKM. The CDR3 covers 16 residues. CDR3: CASSSQGARLKNIQYF. The CDR3 coding sequence is TGTGCCAGCAGTTCCCAGGGGGCGCGCCTTAAAAACATTCAGTACTTC. Drawing the rest from reference TRBV28 and TRBJ2-4, the complete variable domain is DVKVTQSSRYLVKRTGEKVFLECVQDMDHENMFWYRQDPGLGLRLIYFSYDVKMKEKGDIPEGYSVSREKKERFSLILESASTNQTSMYLCASSSQGARLKNIQYFGAGTRLSVL.

As to this clone: This specimen includes other DNA sequences encoding the same CDR3. V gene TRBV5-6 combines with J gene TRBJ1-2; TRBD1 is a possible D gene (5 bases). The CDR3 spans 12 residues. The V gene lost 0 bases and the J gene lost 7 bases, with 7 bases spanning the gap. From germline, CDR1 is SGHDT and CDR2 YYEEEE. CDR3 coding DNA: TGTGCCAGCAGCTTGGGGGGGTTTGGCTACACCTTC. Its translation is CASSLGGFGYTF.

This clone came up once. The rearrangement joins TRBV5-4 to TRBJ1-2; D is uncertain. V lost 3 bases and J 4 bases, leaving 7 bases between the germline ends. The CDR3 runs 12 residues. The germline gives CDR1 SGHNT, CDR2 YYREEE (reference sequence). The DNA for the CDR3 is TGTGCCAGCAGCTCCGGGATCTATGGCTACACCTTC. It translates to CASSSGIYGYTF.